What follows is one T cell receptor beta chain and its context. Its target is unknown. This sample is part of a study of blood T cells in healthy people across ages. Study findings and constraints: The study lacked donor CMV status, which possibly confounded expanded clonotype changes. Roughly linear age-related decline in beta diversity appeared, significant by age roughly 40.

A second PCR of about 6 to 11 cycles used a sample-barcoded 5' primer and a J-beta primer mix. Every cDNA molecule carried a tag from a template-switch adaptor bearing 12 random nucleotides. Each CDR3 protein is one row after TCRdb ran MiXCR on the 5' RACE reads. This table has roughly 1.6 million distinct CDR3 sequences, about 35% appearing once. The V end was cut by 4 bases, the J end by 0 bases, with 17 bases between. The CDR3 extends over 16 amino acids. The V gene's germline CDR1 is SGHRS and CDR2 YFSETQ. The sequenced sample consisted of blood. The rearrangement links TRBV5-1 to TRBJ2-7; possibly TRBD2 for D (6 bases). This TCR came from a woman in her 30s in good health. CDR3 in amino acids: CASSKDALANSYEQYF. For the CDR3, the DNA is TGCGCCAGCAGCAAAGACGCCCTAGCGAACTCCTACGAGCAGTACTTC.